A single sample gave rise to the 15 T cell receptor beta chains below, sequenced in a study of blood T cell repertoires in COVID-19. Measured with immunoSEQ multiplex PCR; TCRdb has only the in-frame clones, and not every one. The table includes 210,000 or so clones, 90% detected once. The sample was peripheral blood. The receptors shown here come from a man aged 50-60 years with acute or convalescent COVID-19.

The chain joins TRBV30 to TRBJ2-3; a weak D match, TRBD2 (6 bases). Trimming shortened V by 0 bases and J by 4 bases, and 14 bases separated the two germline ends. The CDR3 has 15 residues. CDR1 GTSNPN and CDR2 SVGIG come from the germline V gene (reference sequence). CDR3 coding DNA: TGTGCCTGGAGTGTAGGTCGGGGGATCCCAGATACGCAGTATTTT. Translation: CAWSVGRGIPDTQYF.

The chain joins TRBV28 to TRBJ2-1, with TRBD2 identical over 13 bases. Trimming cost V 6 bases and J 7 bases; bases outside gene matches: 9. The CDR3 totals 16 residues. Germline V CDR1 and CDR2: MDHEN, SYDVKM. CDR3 region: CASRAGLAGLRNEQFF. CDR3 sequence (DNA): TGTGCCAGCAGAGCGGGACTAGCGGGGTTGCGGAATGAGCAGTTCTTC.

V gene TRBV19 combines with J gene TRBJ2-2; 7 nucleotides match TRBD1. V shed 3 bases, J shed 5 bases, and the junction held 15 bases outside the gene matches. The V gene's germline CDR1 is LNHDA and CDR2 SQIVND (reference sequence). This CDR3 has 18 residues. The CDR3 nucleotides are TGTGCCAGTAGTATGTACCCCAGGGGGACCAGCCCTACCGGGGAGCTGTTTTTT. Translating it yields CASSMYPRGTSPTGELFF.

This clone was found once. The chain joins TRBV9 to TRBJ1-1, with D possibly being TRBD1 (5 bases). The CDR3 contains 13 residues. Per germline, CDR1 SGDLS and CDR2 YYNGEE. The V gene lost 5 bases and the J gene lost 6 bases, with 14 bases spanning the gap. The CDR3 here is CASSSPGKSEAFF. In DNA, the CDR3 is TGTGCCAGCAGTTCCCCAGGGAAATCTGAAGCTTTCTTT.

V usage is TRBV20-1 and J usage is TRBJ2-3; 9 bases line up with TRBD1. CDR3 length equals 15 residues. V lost 3 bases, J lost 7 bases, and 11 bases stayed unmatched. Germline values: CDR1 DFQATT, CDR2 SNEGSKA (reference sequence). The CDR3 DNA reads TGCAGTGCTAGTCCCGCCGGGACAGGGCAGCATACGCAGTATTTT. Translated, it gives CSASPAGTGQHTQYF.

The chain links TRBV5-8 to TRBJ1-5, with TRBD1 as a possible D gene (6 bases). The CDR3 is 17 residues long. V was cut by 4 bases and J by 0 bases, with 17 bases left in between. The V gene's germline CDR1 is SGHTS and CDR2 YDEGEE. CDR3 region: CASSAHRVRDSNQPQHF. The CDR3 coding sequence is TGTGCCAGCAGCGCACACAGGGTCCGGGATAGCAATCAGCCCCAGCATTTT.

The V call is TRBV19, the J call TRBJ1-1; D uncertain. V lost 3 bases, J lost 1 base, and 6 bases lay in between. The germline V gene has CDR1 LNHDA and CDR2 SQIVND (reference sequence). CDR3 length: 13 amino acids. Here the CDR3 DNA reads TGTGCCAGTAGTATCGGAGAGAACACTGAAGCTTTCTTT. Protein: CASSIGENTEAFF.

The sample holds one count of this clone. V and J are TRBV19 and TRBJ1-3; 7 positions agree with TRBD1. This CDR3 spans 14 amino acids. V lost 7 bases to trimming and J lost 0 bases; unmatched junction nucleotides: 3. Germline V lookup: CDR1 LNHDA, CDR2 SQIVND (reference sequence). The CDR3 protein is CASTTGASGNTIYF. The CDR3 nucleotides are TGTGCCAGTACCACAGGGGCCTCTGGAAACACCATATATTTT.

This clone appeared a few times. The chain uses TRBV9 and TRBJ1-1; 8 bases map to TRBD1. The germline V gene has CDR1 SGDLS and CDR2 YYNGEE. The CDR3 covers 14 residues. V gave up 0 bases and J gave up 6 bases; unmatched junction bases: 4. As DNA, the CDR3 is TGTGCCAGCAGCGTAGTCCCGGACAGGGCTGAAGCTTTCTTT. Translated, it gives CASSVVPDRAEAFF.

This clone was observed once. The chain uses TRBV28 and TRBJ1-4; D uncertain. Between the trimmed V and J ends, which lost 5 bases and 5 bases, there was a span of 3 bases. The CDR3 contains 11 residues. Per the germline V gene, CDR1 is MDHEN and CDR2 is SYDVKM. The CDR3 sequence: CASSTNEKLFF. In DNA form, the CDR3 reads TGTGCCAGCAGTACAAATGAAAAACTGTTTTTT.

In this sample, this clone turned up once. The J gene is TRBJ1-1, the V gene TRBV5-1, with unresolved D. Per germline, CDR1 SGHRS and CDR2 YFSETQ. The CDR3 is 13 amino acids. Deletions cut 0 bases from V and 1 base from J, with 4 bases between. CDR3 nucleotide sequence: TGCGCCAGCAGCTTGGACAGGAACACTGAAGCTTTCTTT. It is translated as CASSLDRNTEAFF.

The rearrangement links TRBV5-1 to TRBJ2-2; 10 positions agree with TRBD2. The V and J ends lost 0 bases and 6 bases, in that order; junction bases with no gene match: 5. CDR1 is SGHRS, CDR2 YFSETQ, per germline. The CDR3 consists of 16 residues. The DNA of the CDR3 is TGCGCCAGCAGCTTGGTGGTAGCGGGAGGCTCCGGGGAGCTGTTTTTT. It specifies CASSLVVAGGSGELFF.

The chain is built from TRBV6-5 and TRBJ1-2; 12 nucleotides align to TRBD1. CDR3 length: 15 residues. The trim removed 6 bases at V and 4 bases at J, leaving 6 bases unmatched. From germline, CDR1 is MNHEY and CDR2 SVGAGI. In DNA form, the CDR3 reads TGTGCCAGCAGGGAGGGGACAGGGGGCGGCTATGGCTACACCTTC. It codes for CASREGTGGGYGYTF.

This chain connects TRBV19 to TRBJ1-5; 9 bases map to TRBD1. The CDR3 is 19 amino acids. Germline V gene data show CDR1 as LNHDA and CDR2 as SQIVND (reference sequence). V lost 0 bases, J lost 0 bases, and 9 bases stayed unmatched. The CDR3 protein is CASSIDLRRQGVSNQPQHF. The DNA for the CDR3 is TGTGCCAGTAGTATAGATCTAAGGAGACAGGGGGTTAGCAATCAGCCCCAGCATTTT.

The V and J genes are TRBV18 and TRBJ1-2; 7 bases agree with TRBD1. V lost 3 bases and J lost 1; bases outside the gene matches: 8. In germline, CDR1 is KGHSH, CDR2 LQKENI. This CDR3 has 16 amino acids. CDR3 sequence: CASSPTGARDNYGYTF. In DNA form, the CDR3 reads TGTGCCAGCTCACCCACAGGGGCGCGGGATAACTATGGCTACACCTTC.